This entry lists 9 T cell receptor beta chains sequenced from one sample in a study of blood T cells in healthy people across ages. For the second PCR, which ran for 7 to 11 cycles, a sample-barcoded 5' primer and a J-beta primer mix were used. TCRdb re-called the 5' RACE reads through MiXCR, storing one row per CDR3 protein. In the table there are about a million distinct CDR3 sequences, around 49% of which are singletons. Sequences were obtained from blood. Receptors were obtained from a man aged 30 to 45 in good health.

This clonotype was counted a few times. The genes are TRBV5-1 and TRBJ2-5; a weak D match, TRBD2 (6 bases). Germline CDR1 reads SGHRS; CDR2 reads YFSETQ. The CDR3 covers 14 residues. V was trimmed by 3 bases and J by 1 base, leaving 10 bases between them. CDR3 in amino acids: CASSSLATQETQYF. The CDR3 region has the DNA TGCGCCAGCAGCTCACTAGCTACCCAAGAGACCCAGTACTTC.

V and J are TRBV3-1 and TRBJ1-2; D may be TRBD1 (6 bases). Germline V lookup: CDR1 LGHDT, CDR2 YNNKEL (reference sequence). Trimming pared 0 bases from V and 3 bases from J, leaving 8 bases between. The CDR3 has 14 amino acids. CDR3 sequence reads: CASSQDTGHYGYTF. The CDR3 region has the DNA TGTGCCAGCAGCCAAGATACAGGGCACTATGGCTACACCTTC.

The chain links TRBV5-1 to TRBJ2-7; the match to TRBD1 covers 8 bases. The CDR3 extends over 14 amino acids. Germline trimming cut 3 bases from V and 4 bases from J; bases unmatched to any gene: 6. CDR1 is SGHRS, CDR2 YFSETQ, per germline. The CDR3 bases are TGCGCCAGCAGCTCGCAGGGGGCGCGTTACGAGCAGTACTTC. It encodes CASSSQGARYEQYF.

J is TRBJ2-3 and V is TRBV30, with D perhaps matching TRBD2 (6 bases). This CDR3 region has 14 residues. Between the trimmed V and J ends, which lost 1 base and 6 bases, there was a span of 14 bases. Looked up from germline, CDR1 is GTSNPN and CDR2 is SVGIG (reference sequence). The CDR3 region is CAWSELASGDTQYF. The DNA of the CDR3 is TGTGCCTGGAGTGAACTAGCATCTGGCGATACGCAGTATTTT.

Only a few counts were recorded for this clonotype. The rearrangement links TRBV3-1 to TRBJ2-7; D ambiguous. The V gene lost 1 base and the J gene lost 3 bases, with 4 bases spanning the gap. CDR1 is LGHDT and CDR2 is YNNKEL in the germline V gene (reference sequence). CDR3 length: 12 residues. CDR3 nucleotides: TGTGCCAGCAGCCAAGTCTTCTACGAGCAGTACTTC. It yields the protein CASSQVFYEQYF.

This clonotype was recorded a few times. This chain links TRBV20-1 with TRBJ2-7, with no clear D. Germline assignment: CDR1 DFQATT and CDR2 SNEGSKA (reference sequence). This CDR3 contains 10 residues. Trimming took off 4 bases at V and 4 bases at J, with 5 bases between the two ends. The CDR3 DNA follows: TGCAGTGCTACCCTTTACGAGCAGTACTTC. This encodes CSATLYEQYF.

V and J are TRBV30 and TRBJ1-6, with 7 bases that match TRBD1. The V and J ends lost 4 bases and 7 bases, in that order; junction bases with no gene match: 4. The CDR3 is 13 residues long. The germline CDR1 and CDR2 sequences are GTSNPN and SVGIG (reference sequence). The CDR3 sequence: CAWTQGGNSPLHF. In nucleotides, the CDR3 is TGTGCCTGGACCCAGGGGGGCAATTCACCCCTCCACTTT.

This clonotype was seen a few times. CDR3 amino acids: CASSLGQGWEQYF. The CDR3, as DNA: TGTGCCAGCAGTCTGGGACAGGGCTGGGAGCAGTACTTC. The genes are TRBV12-3 or TRBV12-4 and TRBJ2-7; TRBD1 matches at 9 bases. Losses at the gene ends were 5 bases for V and 7 bases for J; bases not matched to a gene: 6. The CDR3 spans 13 residues.

This clonotype was seen just once. The chain uses TRBV6-6 and TRBJ2-3; D unresolved. The CDR3 runs 11 residues. In germline, CDR1 is MNHNY, CDR2 SVGAGI (reference sequence). The V end was cut by 6 bases, the J end by 11 bases, with 12 bases between. The CDR3 DNA follows: TGTGCCAGCAGAACCCAAGTGGAGCAGTATTTT. This gives the protein CASRTQVEQYF.